The clone carrying this T cell receptor beta chain has a count of ten or more. Its cognate antigen is unknown. The sample comes from a study of Graves' ophthalmopathy and Graves' hyperthyroidism. Study context: Specimen type is peripheral blood, obtained at initial diagnosis before any treatment.

Uncontrolled infections, other autoimmune diseases, pregnancy or lactation barred patients from enrollment. The CDR3 extends over 14 amino acids. Germline loops: CDR1 SQVTM, CDR2 ANQGSEA. Trimming took 5 bases from V and 2 from J, leaving 15 bases between them. Study-wide results and caveats: In separating ophthalmopathy from stable hyperthyroidism, a 13-signature model achieved approximately 91% sensitivity and 65% to 84% specificity.

RNA transcripts provided the template for amplifying TCR beta CDR3 regions. Amplification began with first-round RT-PCR using HTBI primers, then second-round multiplex PCR was performed. TCRdb re-analysed the multiplex PCR reads in MiXCR, keeping a single row per CDR3 protein. The sample carries hundreds of thousands of distinct CDR3 sequences, 20% to 25% recorded once. Material for sequencing was peripheral blood. The receptor was derived from a young woman with stable Graves' hyperthyroidism. Some clones in this sample may be carry-over from other donors' samples. This chain connects TRBV29-1 to TRBJ2-5; D may be TRBD1 or TRBD2 (6 bases each). The DNA of the CDR3 is TGCAGCGTTTCAAGGGGGGTAGGGCAAGAGACCCAGTACTTC. It yields the protein CSVSRGVGQETQYF.